The rows below give T cell receptor beta chains drawn from one sample of a study of cytomegalovirus exposure and HLA in healthy donors. Some clones are missing from TCRdb's copy, which holds only in-frame ones; the method was immunoSEQ multiplex PCR. The data contain about 89,000 clones, about 74% of them singletons. Sequenced material: PBMCs. All receptors come from a young man in good health and CMV-seronegative. Both conserved end residues are part of each CDR3. D genes are given only for firm matches. Some rows mark clone size as missing; the rest say once, few, many or name a class of expanded clone.

j_call d_call clone_size v_call cdr3_nt cdr3_aa
TRBJ2-7 TRBD2 . TRBV7-9 TGTGCCAGCAACGGACTAGCGGGGGCCCCGGGGGAGCAGTACTTC CASNGLAGAPGEQYF
TRBJ1-6 TRBD1 . TRBV6-1 TGTGCCAGCTCCGACAGGGGCGATTCTTCACCCCTCCACTTT CASSDRGDSSPLHF
TRBJ1-1 . . TRBV5-6 TGTGCCAGCAGCTTGACAGGGTCGGGGTACACTGAAGCTTTCTTT CASSLTGSGYTEAFF
TRBJ1-5 . . TRBV28 TGTGCCAGCGCGGGAGTTCAGCCCCAGCATTTT CASAGVQPQHF
TRBJ1-1 . . TRBV30 TGTGCCTGGAGTGGTGGACTTCTGAACACTGAAGCTTTCTTT CAWSGGLLNTEAFF
TRBJ1-2 TRBD1 . TRBV9 TGTGCCAGCAGCGTTGCCCTGGGGGACAGGGGATATGGCTACACCTTC CASSVALGDRGYGYTF
TRBJ2-7 . . TRBV4-3 TGCGCCAGCAGCCAAGATACAGCGGTGATTTACGAGCAGTACTTC CASSQDTAVIYEQYF
TRBJ1-1 TRBD1 . TRBV11-2 TGTGCCAGCAGCTTATTGGGACAGAGGAACACTGAAGCTTTCTTT CASSLLGQRNTEAFF
TRBJ2-3 TRBD2 . TRBV7-9 TGTGCCAGCCCAAGCGGGGGAAACACAGATACGCAGTATTTT CASPSGGNTDTQYF
TRBJ2-6 TRBD1 . TRBV5-1 TGCGCCAGCAGCTCAGGACAGGGGGGCGCTGGGGCCAACGTCCTGACTTTC CASSSGQGGAGANVLTF
TRBJ1-6 TRBD1 once TRBV2 TGTGCCAGCAGGGCTAGACAGGGCGGTAATTCACCCCTCCACTTT CASRARQGGNSPLHF
TRBJ2-1 . . TRBV21-1 TGTGCCAGCAGCGCAGGGCTTTACAGCAATGAGCAGTTCTTC CASSAGLYSNEQFF
TRBJ2-1 . . TRBV5-5 TGTGCCAGCAGTTTCGGGGGTGAGCAGTTCTTC CASSFGGEQFF
TRBJ2-5 TRBD2 . TRBV6-5 TGTGCCAGCAGTTCCTTAACTAGCGGGAGAGAGACCCAGTACTTC CASSSLTSGRETQYF
TRBJ1-5 . . TRBV2 TGTGCCAGCAGAAGAAGTTCTGGACACGATAATCAGCCCCAGCATTTT CASRRSSGHDNQPQHF
TRBJ2-3 . . TRBV5-1 TGCGCCAGCAGCTTGGGGGGACGCAGGGGAACAGATACGCAGTATTTT CASSLGGRRGTDTQYF
TRBJ2-1 TRBD2 . TRBV5-1 TGCGCCAGCAGGACTAGCGGGGGTGTCTACAATGAGCAGTTCTTC CASRTSGGVYNEQFF
TRBJ1-1 . . TRBV6-6 TGTGCCAGCAGTCCACGGACAGATGTTCCCATAGAAGCTTTCTTT CASSPRTDVPIEAFF
TRBJ1-5 . . TRBV18 TGTGCCAGCTCACCAGAGGTTAGGGGTCAGCCCCAGCATTTT CASSPEVRGQPQHF
TRBJ2-7 TRBD2 . TRBV18 TGTGCCAGCTCACCGGGACTAGCGGGGAGCTCCTACGAGCAGTACTTC CASSPGLAGSSYEQYF
TRBJ2-3 TRBD2 . TRBV5-6 TGTGCCAGCAGTTATGTAGCGGGAGGGTGGACAGATACGCAGTATTTT CASSYVAGGWTDTQYF
TRBJ1-1 TRBD1 . TRBV7-6 TGTGCCAGCAGCCGAGACAGGGGGAGGGAGAACTCTGAAGCTTTCTTT CASSRDRGRENSEAFF
TRBJ2-7 . . TRBV9 TGTGCCAGCAGCGGGGGACTCCTGTCCTACGAGCAGTACTTC CASSGGLLSYEQYF
TRBJ2-1 . few TRBV7-2 TGTGCCAGCCGATTACAGGCTGAGCAGTTCTTC CASRLQAEQFF
TRBJ2-2 . . TRBV6-6 TGTGCCAGCAGTTACTCTGGGGGGGCTCCCACCGGGGAGCTGTTTTTT CASSYSGGAPTGELFF
TRBJ2-1 TRBD2 medium-sized TRBV19 TGTGCCAGTAGTATTGGGACTAGCGGGAGTGATGAGCAGTTCTTC CASSIGTSGSDEQFF
TRBJ1-5 . . TRBV2 TGCGCCAGCAGCGTCGACGGGATTGGACAGCCCCAGCATTTT CASSVDGIGQPQHF
TRBJ2-1 TRBD2 . TRBV9 TGTGCCAGCAGCGTTACTAGCGTCAGAGAGTACAATGAGCAGTTCTTC CASSVTSVREYNEQFF
TRBJ2-3 TRBD1 few TRBV28 TGTGCCAGCAGTTCGGGACAGGGACACACAGATACGCAGTATTTT CASSSGQGHTDTQYF
TRBJ1-1 . . TRBV14 TGTGCCAGCAGCCAAGATTTAAGGGTCGGAGGCACTGAAGCTTTCTTT CASSQDLRVGGTEAFF
TRBJ2-5 TRBD1 . TRBV4-3 TGCGCCAGCAGCCACTACAGGGGGCAAGAGACCCAGTACTTC CASSHYRGQETQYF
TRBJ1-2 TRBD1 . TRBV28 TGTGCCAGCAGGAGGACAGGGAATAAGTCGGATGGCTACACCTTC CASRRTGNKSDGYTF
TRBJ2-2 . . TRBV5-5 TGTGCCAGCAGCTTGGGGGGCAGGGACACCGGCGGGGAGCTGTTTTTT CASSLGGRDTGGELFF
TRBJ2-1 . . TRBV4-2 TGTGCCAGCAGCCAAGGGTCACAGGGCACCTACAATGAGCAGTTCTTC CASSQGSQGTYNEQFF
TRBJ2-7 TRBD1 . TRBV6-1 TGTGCCACCTCCGTAGAGACAGGGTCTAGTGACGAGCAGTACTTC CATSVETGSSDEQYF
TRBJ1-5 TRBD1 few TRBV19 TGTGCCAGTAGTATAGGTGACAGGGGGCCTCAGCCCCAGCATTTT CASSIGDRGPQPQHF
TRBJ2-2 TRBD2 . TRBV11-3 TGTGCCAGCAGCTTAGATCAGGGAGGGACGAAGAACACCGGGGAGCTGTTTTTT CASSLDQGGTKNTGELFF
TRBJ1-5 . . TRBV6-5 TGTGCCAGCCGAGACAGTCGTAGCAATCAGCCCCAGCATTTT CASRDSRSNQPQHF
TRBJ2-3 . . TRBV7-2 TGTGCCAGCAGCTTAGGGGGGCGGCTCAATACGCAGTATTTT CASSLGGRLNTQYF
TRBJ1-1 . few TRBV7-9 TGTGCCAGCAGCTTAGCGGAAGGGGTTGACACTGAAGCTTTCTTT CASSLAEGVDTEAFF
TRBJ1-6 . . TRBV19 TGTGCCAGTGCGTCAAGGGGTAGCTCCTATAATTCACCCCTCCACTTT CASASRGSSYNSPLHF
TRBJ1-2 . . TRBV11-2 TGTGCCAGCAGCTTTCAGGGAAACTATGGCTACACCTTC CASSFQGNYGYTF
TRBJ2-7 TRBD1 once TRBV5-1 TGCGCCAGCAGCGGGGGGACAGGGGCGGACGAGCAGTACTTC CASSGGTGADEQYF
TRBJ2-7 TRBD2 . TRBV10-2 TGCGCCAGCAGTGATAGTAGCGGGAGGGCCGACGAGCAGTACTTC CASSDSSGRADEQYF
TRBJ1-2 . . TRBV28 TGTGCCAGCACCAACAGCTATGGCTACACCTTC CASTNSYGYTF
TRBJ2-4 . . TRBV18 TGTGCCAGCTCACCCACGTACACCTCCGGGGACTTTCCGCCCGGGTCCAAAAACATTCAGTACTTC CASSPTYTSGDFPPGSKNIQYF
TRBJ2-2 . . TRBV2 TGTGCCAGCAGGGTACAGTCTCATCCAAGCGGGGAGCTGTTTTTT CASRVQSHPSGELFF
TRBJ1-2 . . TRBV2 TGTGCCAGCAGTGATCATTTTGGCAGTTCAACCGATAACTATGGCTACACCTTC CASSDHFGSSTDNYGYTF
TRBJ1-2 TRBD1 few TRBV13 TGTGCCAGCACCGAAAGAAACAGGGACAGATATGGCTACACCTTC CASTERNRDRYGYTF
TRBJ1-5 TRBD1 . TRBV6-1 TGTGCCAGCAGTGAAGGGACAGGCGAAAATCAGCCCCAGCATTTT CASSEGTGENQPQHF
TRBJ1-3 . few TRBV7-9 TGTGCCAGCAGCTCCCAGGGACTCAACACCATATATTTT CASSSQGLNTIYF